This T cell receptor beta chain was observed in a study of cytomegalovirus exposure and HLA in healthy donors. Study outcomes and limitations: A later analysis revealed that TCR association rates differed between HLA loci, peaking at DRB1 and bottoming out at HLA-C.

With respect to this clone: Its cognate antigen is unknown.

Germline-derived CDR1 and CDR2 are SGHVS and FQNEAQ. The trim removed 3 bases at V and 1 base at J, leaving 3 bases unmatched. CDR3 length: 15 residues. Use of 60 Vbeta and 13 Jbeta primers characterized the PCR. Method: immunoSEQ multiplex PCR; TCRdb's copy keeps in-frame clones and lacks some. The top ten hold about 1.7% of the sample, which has about 200,000 clones, 82% seen once. The source of this sequence is a woman under 30 in good health and CMV-seronegative. This chain connects TRBV7-8 to TRBJ1-3, with 7 bases lining up with TRBD1. Sequenced material: PBMCs. CDR3 nucleotides: TGTGCCAGCAGCTTTCCAGGGGGGTCTGGAAACACCATATATTTT. Translated: CASSFPGGSGNTIYF. Filled out from reference TRBV7-8 and TRBJ1-3, the complete variable domain reads GAGVSQSPRYKVAKRGQDVALRCDPISGHVSLFWYQQALGQGPEFLTYFQNEAQLDKSGLPSDRFFAERPEGSVSTLKIQRTQQEDSAVYLCASSFPGGSGNTIYFGEGSWLTVV.